This is a list of T cell receptor beta chains from one sample in a study of chemoradiotherapy in HPV16-positive cancers. Profiling relied on immunoSEQ multiplex PCR, and the TCRdb table lists in-frame clones only, not all of them. The table shows 7,500 or so clones, with 60% to 80% occurring only once. The sequences come from tumor tissue, collected from a patient who underwent chemoradiotherapy. Every receptor here comes from a human donor with HPV-associated anogenital cancer. The CDR3 runs from the conserved cysteine through the conserved F or W. Fields, in order: V gene, J gene, D gene, CDR3 length, clone size, CDR3 protein, CDR3 DNA. D genes are given only for firm matches. A clone size is listed for some rows: how often the clone was seen (once, few, many), or a class if it is expanded.

TRBV4-2	TRBJ2-5	TRBD2	19	NA	CASSQERYLAGRKQETQYF	TGTGCCAGCAGCCAAGAAAGGTACCTAGCGGGAAGGAAGCAAGAGACCCAGTACTTC
TRBV7-9	TRBJ1-2	NA	14	NA	CASSVGGRVYGYTF	TGTGCCAGCAGCGTTGGGGGGAGGGTCTATGGCTACACCTTC
TRBV5-6	TRBJ1-2	TRBD1	13	NA	CASSYLTGGPNTF	TGTGCCAGCAGTTATTTGACAGGGGGCCCCAACACCTTC
TRBV30	TRBJ1-1	NA	14	few	CAWSVFGGNTEAFF	TGTGCCTGGAGTGTATTTGGAGGCAACACTGAAGCTTTCTTT
TRBV6-1	TRBJ2-1	NA	14	NA	CAISEGGVRDEQFF	TGTGCCATTTCCGAGGGTGGGGTGCGGGATGAGCAGTTCTTC
TRBV4-3	TRBJ2-2	NA	13	NA	CASSQMGGGELFF	TGCGCCAGCAGCCAAATGGGGGGCGGGGAGCTGTTTTTT
TRBV7-9	TRBJ1-1	TRBD1	13	NA	CASSFTGQGGAFF	TGTGCCAGCAGCTTCACCGGACAGGGCGGGGCTTTCTTT
TRBV27	TRBJ2-5	TRBD2	16	NA	CASSFRTSGRGETQYF	TGTGCCAGCAGTTTCCGGACTAGCGGAAGGGGGGAGACCCAGTACTTC
TRBV5-4	TRBJ2-7	NA	14	NA	CASSLSGAAYEQYF	TGTGCCAGCAGCTTGAGCGGAGCGGCCTACGAGCAGTACTTC
TRBV7-9	TRBJ1-2	TRBD1	12	NA	CASSSQGGGYTF	TGTGCCAGCAGCTCTCAGGGGGGTGGCTACACCTTC
TRBV6-6	TRBJ2-5	NA	13	NA	CASNRGQQETQYF	TGTGCCAGCAACCGAGGACAGCAAGAGACCCAGTACTTC
TRBV28	TRBJ1-5	NA	17	NA	CASSLVQGRMGNQPQHF	TGTGCCAGCAGTTTGGTCCAGGGACGGATGGGCAATCAGCCCCAGCATTTT
TRBV6-6	TRBJ1-3	NA	15	NA	CASSIHRAAGNTIYF	TGTGCCAGCAGCATACACAGGGCCGCTGGAAACACCATATATTTT
TRBV12-1	TRBJ2-1	NA	10	NA	CASPTGEQFF	TGTGCCAGCCCAACGGGTGAGCAGTTCTTC
TRBV30	TRBJ1-1	TRBD1	14	few	CAWSPGQGGTEAFF	TGTGCCTGGAGCCCCGGACAGGGGGGGACTGAAGCTTTCTTT
TRBV25-1	TRBJ1-2	NA	14	NA	CASSELGTNYGYTF	TGTGCCAGCAGTGAATTAGGGACTAACTATGGCTACACCTTC
TRBV7-9	TRBJ1-2	NA	13	NA	CASSPRQPYGYTF	TGTGCCAGCAGCCCCCGACAGCCCTATGGCTACACCTTC
TRBV7-9	TRBJ1-1	NA	14	NA	CASSFNRVNTEAFF	TGTGCCAGCAGCTTCAACAGGGTGAACACTGAAGCTTTCTTT
TRBV13	TRBJ2-3	TRBD2	14	NA	CASTASGGPDTQYF	TGTGCCAGCACCGCAAGCGGGGGGCCAGATACGCAGTATTTT
TRBV6-5	TRBJ1-2	TRBD1	13	NA	CASSRTGIYGYTF	TGTGCCAGCAGCCGGACAGGGATATATGGCTACACCTTC
TRBV5-1	TRBJ2-5	NA	16	NA	CASSWNTRDNQETQYF	TGCGCCAGCAGCTGGAATACCCGGGACAATCAAGAGACCCAGTACTTC
TRBV6-5	TRBJ1-2	NA	14	NA	CASSPRVGDYGYTF	TGTGCCAGCAGCCCACGGGTCGGCGACTATGGCTACACCTTC
TRBV19	TRBJ1-5	TRBD1	16	NA	CASTQYGQGLNQPQHF	TGTGCCAGTACCCAATATGGACAGGGGCTAAATCAGCCCCAGCATTTT
TRBV6-1	TRBJ1-5	TRBD1	16	NA	CASSEDGGTGGGPQHF	TGTGCCAGCAGTGAAGACGGAGGGACAGGGGGTGGCCCCCAGCATTTT
TRBV19	TRBJ2-5	NA	14	NA	CASSSTPGGETQYF	TGTGCCAGTAGTTCCACACCGGGCGGGGAGACCCAGTACTTC
TRBV5-1	TRBJ2-7	TRBD1	16	NA	CASRPFRDRGSYEQYF	TGCGCCAGCAGACCCTTCCGGGACAGGGGCTCCTACGAGCAGTACTTC
TRBV5-5	TRBJ2-5	TRBD1	18	NA	CASSSGTGGASFIGTQYF	TGTGCCAGCAGCTCCGGGACAGGGGGCGCTTCGTTTATCGGGACCCAGTACTTC
TRBV27	TRBJ1-2	TRBD1	15	few	CASSSPGQGHYGYTF	TGTGCCAGCAGTTCACCGGGACAGGGCCACTATGGCTACACCTTC
TRBV6-6	TRBJ1-2	NA	12	NA	CASKEGLGGYTF	TGTGCCAGCAAGGAGGGCCTTGGGGGCTACACCTTC
TRBV7-9	TRBJ1-2	NA	14	few	CASSLIQAGKGYTF	TGTGCCAGCAGCCTAATACAGGCCGGGAAAGGCTACACCTTC
TRBV27	TRBJ1-5	NA	17	NA	CASRGTGGQLVNQPQHF	TGTGCCAGCAGAGGGACTGGCGGGCAGCTGGTGAATCAGCCCCAGCATTTT
TRBV5-1	TRBJ1-2	NA	15	NA	CASSLAEEGGYGYTF	TGCGCCAGCAGCTTGGCGGAGGAAGGGGGTTATGGCTACACCTTC
TRBV2	TRBJ1-5	TRBD1	14	NA	CASTGQGSNQPQHF	TGTGCCAGCACTGGACAGGGGAGCAATCAGCCCCAGCATTTT
TRBV7-2	TRBJ2-1	TRBD2	18	NA	CASRPTSGSPRTYNEQFF	TGTGCCAGCAGGCCCACTAGCGGGAGCCCCCGAACCTACAATGAGCAGTTCTTC
TRBV5-4	TRBJ2-7	TRBD2	16	NA	CAIGGTSGSFAYEQYF	TGTGCCATAGGGGGGACTAGCGGGAGCTTTGCCTACGAGCAGTACTTC
TRBV30	TRBJ1-1	NA	13	few	CAWSKTPNTEAFF	TGTGCCTGGAGCAAGACCCCAAACACTGAAGCTTTCTTT
TRBV5-6	TRBJ1-2	NA	16	NA	CASSLGAGLGNYGYTF	TGTGCCAGCAGCTTGGGGGCAGGGTTGGGTAACTATGGCTACACCTTC
TRBV5-5	TRBJ1-6	NA	13	NA	CASSSPGDSPLHF	TGTGCCAGCAGCTCGCCTGGGGATTCACCCCTCCACTTT
TRBV6-5	TRBJ2-7	NA	14	NA	CASSPRGASGEQYF	TGTGCCAGCAGTCCTCGGGGGGCCTCCGGGGAGCAGTACTTC
TRBV29-1	TRBJ2-5	NA	11	NA	CSVAEAETQYF	TGCAGCGTTGCGGAGGCGGAGACCCAGTACTTC
TRBV10-3	TRBJ1-3	NA	13	few	CAIKGNSGNTIYF	TGTGCCATCAAGGGGAACTCTGGAAACACCATATATTTT
TRBV27	TRBJ1-4	TRBD1	16	NA	CASYPTGATWDEKLFF	TGTGCCAGTTACCCCACAGGGGCCACCTGGGATGAAAAACTGTTTTTT
TRBV6-6	TRBJ1-5	NA	14	NA	CASSYSSRNQPQHF	TGTGCCAGCAGTTACTCGAGTCGTAATCAGCCCCAGCATTTT